This TCR beta chain appears in the sequencing data of a study of PD-1 blockade in classical Hodgkin lymphoma. Using immunoSEQ multiplex PCR, the repertoire was profiled, and TCRdb retains in-frame clones only, with some absent. There are about 8,800 clones in the sample; around four fifths occur only once, and about 42% lies in the top ten. Time point given: cycle 4 day 1 (C4D1), after about 6 weeks of nivolumab. Following autologous stem cell transplantation, relapse occurred in every patient, and exposure to brentuximab vedotin varied. In germline, CDR1 is SGHTA, CDR2 FQGNSA. The CDR3 spans 18 residues. J was trimmed by 0 bases and V by 2 bases; bases with no gene match: 10.

The receptor's source is a human donor with classical Hodgkin lymphoma. The source material was peripheral blood mononuclear cells (PBMCs), sampled before the fourth cycle of nivolumab. The genes are TRBV7-2 and TRBJ2-7, with TRBD2 matching 10 bases. The chain's CDR3 is CASSLSAEASGSSYEQYF. The CDR3 nucleotides read TGTGCCAGCAGCTTATCCGCGGAGGCTAGCGGGAGCTCCTACGAGCAGTACTTC.